This T cell receptor beta chain originates from a study of blood T cells in healthy people across ages (dated by TCRdb to 2013 to 2016). Some background on the complete study: In model experiments, template switching captured about one uniquely barcoded TCR beta cDNA molecule for every two T cells. Donors of different ages were randomly distributed across sequencing lanes to avoid experimental bias. Two additional independent replicas of 1 million unique cDNA reads from the same blood draw were analyzed for two donors (one aged 18 to 30 and one aged 80 or older). Using deep sequencing normalized with unique cDNA molecular identifiers, the study measured how TCR beta repertoire diversity changes with age. Four age groups were formed from the donors: young (average approximately 15 years), middle-aged (roughly 38), aged (around 68) and long-lived (more than 75).

The donors were about 40 Caucasian individuals from Russia, aged roughly 6 to 100 years, who were systemically healthy. About 10 milliliters of peripheral blood were collected from each donor into EDTA-treated Vacutainer tubes. Ficoll-Paque density-gradient centrifugation was used to isolate PBMCs, with at least 6 million per sample. Trizol reagent was used to extract total RNA from the PBMCs, yielding at least 5 micrograms per sample. Naive CD45RAhigh/CD27high T cell percentages were measured by flow cytometry on a PBMC aliquot from every donor. Counted from cysteine to phenylalanine, this CDR3 has 15 amino acids. Only the CDR3 portion is preserved as DNA: 45 bases, with reading frame beginning at the first base. V is trimmed back by 7 bases and J by 0 bases, and the junction contains 9 bases that no gene match accounts for. The germline V gene yields SGHRS for CDR1 and YFSETQ for CDR2. This clonotype was observed many times. Its recognized antigen is unknown. No quality values exist for individual bases; no much larger clone is one base distant.

Broader findings and caveats from the paper: Compared with the aged group, the long-lived group had more naive CD4+ T cells, fewer expanded clones and increased TCR diversity, a pattern suggesting age selection. Bulk unsorted PBMC profiling prevented conclusive comparison of naive and antigen-experienced compartments. The percentage of naive T cells measured by flow cytometry correlated strongly with observed TCR beta diversity. Because donor CMV infection status was unknown, age-related changes in expanded clonotypes were potentially confounded. Total diversity estimates from one million sequenced T cells were considered lower bounds and underestimates. As age increased, observed TCR beta diversity per million T cells dropped in a roughly linear way, and a significant reduction was already evident by age 40.

Receptor libraries were prepared by 5' RACE. The sequencer listed for this sample is Illumina HiSeq 2500. A second roughly 6 to 12 cycle PCR used a sample-barcoded 5' primer and a J-beta primer mix. Each TCR beta cDNA molecule received a unique molecular identifier from a template-switch 5' adaptor carrying 12 random nucleotides. Each sample yielded at least 2.5 million CDR3-containing paired-end reads. First-strand cDNA was synthesized from all RNA with the Mint cDNA synthesis kit, primed by a TRBC-specific oligonucleotide. All cDNA was treated with uracil-DNA glycosylase and then went through a first 18-cycle PCR with the universal primers M1SS and BC2_uni_R. For the original study's pipeline: Each sample was normalized by randomly selecting 1 million high-quality reads, each carrying a distinct molecular identifier. Instead of being binned into consensus sequences, reads with shared molecular identifiers were discarded. MiTCR, set to a Q25 quality threshold and the strictest error-elimination algorithm, was used for CDR3 identification, clonotype clustering and error correction. A nonparametric unseen species model using Euler transformation provided a lower-bound estimate of total TCR beta diversity. Clones were called with MiXCR by TCRdb after fastp trimmed the public reads at Q25, and only in-frame beta chains were retained. Duplicate CDR3 protein sequences are folded into a single record with the most common DNA and genes. The V and J calls and clone size come from TCRdb's table, not from the authors' own analysis. Counted in this sample were about 1.6 million distinct CDR3 sequences; roughly a third of them appeared once. The top ten clonotypes cover 11% of the sample.

Sample: blood. The clonotype was recovered from a woman between 25 and 40 years old in good health. The chain is assembled from TRBV5-1 and TRBJ1-1, with 7 middle bases fitting TRBD1. The CDR3 amino acid sequence is: CASQTGDRMNTEAFF. The nucleotides read TGCGCCAGCCAAACAGGGGACAGAATGAACACTGAAGCTTTCTTT.